This entry concerns a single TCR beta chain. There are many counts of this clonotype. Its antigen target is currently unknown. One base away there is no much larger clone; base qualities are not given. V is pared back by 5 bases and J by 0 bases, with 18 bases lying between the germline termini. CDR3 length: 17 amino acids, cysteine to phenylalanine. The only DNA kept is the CDR3, 51 bases in frame from the first base. The germline V gene supplies CDR1 SGHTA and CDR2 FQGNSA. Library preparation was by 5' RACE. TCRdb shows the sequencer as Illumina HiSeq 2500. A second PCR of roughly 7 to 11 cycles was performed with a sample-barcoded 5' primer and a J-beta primer mix. A unique molecular identifier was introduced onto each TCR beta cDNA molecule by a template-switch 5' adaptor carrying 12 random nucleotides. At least 3 million CDR3-containing paired-end reads were obtained from each sample. The Mint cDNA synthesis kit, primed by a TRBC-specific oligonucleotide, was used to synthesize first-strand cDNA from all RNA. After uracil-DNA glycosylase treatment, a first 18-cycle PCR used universal primers M1SS and BC2_uni_R on all cDNA. As for the original processing: For normalization, 1 million high-quality reads, each with a distinct molecular identifier, were randomly selected from each sample. Instead of being binned into consensus sequences, reads with shared molecular identifiers were discarded. MiTCR, set to a Q25 quality threshold and the strictest error-elimination algorithm, was used for CDR3 identification, clonotype clustering and error correction. A nonparametric unseen species model with Euler transformation was used to estimate a lower bound on total TCR beta diversity. TCRdb reprocessing: public reads trimmed at Q25 with fastp, clones called with MiXCR, in-frame beta chains kept. For every CDR3 protein sequence, its rows merge into one entry that carries the most common genes and DNA. The V and J calls come from TCRdb's annotation, not from the publication. Here the sample has more than 800,000 distinct CDR3 sequences; roughly 26% occur a single time. In total, the top ten clones hold 17% of the sample.

Systemically healthy Caucasian individuals from Russia, 35 to 50 in total and aged about 6 to 100 years, were included as donors. Each donor gave 8.5 to 10 milliliters of peripheral blood, collected into EDTA-treated Vacutainer tubes. PBMCs were isolated by Ficoll-Paque density-gradient centrifugation, with at least 7 million obtained per sample. Total RNA was extracted from PBMCs with Trizol reagent, with at least 5 micrograms obtained per sample. For every donor, an aliquot of PBMCs went through flow cytometry to measure the percentages of naive CD45RAhigh/CD27high T cells. This entry belongs to a study of blood T cells in healthy people across ages (dated by TCRdb to 2014 to 2015). General notes on the study: Template switching captured roughly one uniquely barcoded TCR beta cDNA molecule per two T cells in model experiments. Using deep sequencing normalized with unique cDNA molecular identifiers, the study measured how TCR beta repertoire diversity changes with age. Donors were grouped into four age groups: young (average approximately 15 years), middle-aged (under 40), aged (about 60) and long-lived (approximately 81). Donors of different ages were randomly distributed across sequencing lanes to avoid experimental bias. Two additional independent replicas of 1 million unique cDNA reads from the same blood draw were analyzed for two donors (one aged 18 to 30 and one aged 80 or older).

What the authors observed across the whole study: Compared with the aged group, more naive CD4+ T cells, fewer expanded clones and increased TCR diversity were shown by the long-lived group, suggesting age selection. Because profiling used bulk unsorted PBMCs, naive and antigen-experienced compartments could not be compared conclusively. The CMV infection status of donors was not known, potentially confounding age-related changes in expanded clonotypes. As age increased, observed TCR beta diversity per million T cells dropped in a roughly linear way, and a significant reduction was already evident by age 40. Estimates of total diversity based on one million sequenced T cells were regarded as lower bounds and as underestimates. Observed TCR beta diversity correlated strongly with the percentage of naive T cells measured by flow cytometry.

Here the chain combines TRBV7-2 and TRBJ2-3; TRBD1 is a possible D gene, resting on 6 matching bases. Sample: blood. The origin of this receptor is a woman of 80 years or more in good health. In nucleotide form, the sequence is TGTGCCAGCAGCCCGAACCCAGGAGGACAGAGCACAGATACGCAGTATTTT. Translated, it reads CASSPNPGGQSTDTQYF.